This TCR beta chain is from a study of blood T cell repertoires in COVID-19. Study-wide context: Acute-phase and convalescent COVID-19 samples originated in the United States, Italy and Spain. T cells, B-cell-depleted T cells, or PBMCs provided the cDNA or gDNA that served as material.

Only in-frame clones appear in the TCRdb table, and some are missing; sequencing was by immunoSEQ multiplex PCR. Found here are some 26,000 clones, 89% of them singletons; the top ten hold approximately 2.5%. Trimming stripped 10 bases from V and 1 base from J, with 20 bases between. The CDR3 runs to 16 residues. Germline CDR1 is ENHRY and CDR2 is SYGVKD. The chain recombines TRBV10-3 with TRBJ2-1, with D maybe TRBD2 (7 bases). This TCR came from a human donor in a cohort sampled during active COVID-19. The sequenced sample consisted of peripheral blood. The CDR3 protein is CATETGGARSYNEQFF. The DNA of the CDR3 is TGTGCCACCGAGACTGGGGGGGCGCGATCCTACAATGAGCAGTTCTTC.